The 29 T cell receptor beta chains in this list originate from one sample, sequenced in a study of blood T cell repertoires in COVID-19. The protocol was immunoSEQ multiplex PCR, while the TCRdb copy is restricted to in-frame clones and leaves out a portion. The sample holds some 360,000 clones, about 92% seen once. Sequenced: peripheral blood. The receptors were gathered from a woman aged 60-70 years with COVID-19, enrolled during active disease.

This chain links TRBV2 with TRBJ1-2, with D maybe TRBD1 (5 bases). Trimming removed 6 bases from V and 2 bases from J, with 7 bases in between. Germline CDR1 and CDR2: SNHLY and FYNNEI. This CDR3 region has 12 residues. The CDR3 loop is CASRQDNYGYTF. CDR3 DNA sequence: TGTGCCAGCAGACAGGACAACTATGGCTACACCTTC.

The J gene is TRBJ2-2, the V gene TRBV10-1; D uncertain. Trimming took 2 bases from V and 6 from J, leaving 10 bases between them. The germline CDR1 and CDR2 sequences are WNHNN and SYGVQD (reference sequence). The CDR3 loop spans 14 amino acids. CDR3 amino acids: CASSERTLAGELFF. The CDR3 DNA reads TGCGCCAGCAGTGAGAGAACTTTAGCCGGGGAGCTGTTTTTT.

The chain is built from TRBV5-1 and TRBJ1-2, with TRBD1 matching over 9 bases. V gave up 1 base and J gave up 6 bases; unmatched junction bases: 1. The length of the CDR3 is 13 residues. Germline values: CDR1 SGHRS, CDR2 YFSETQ. The CDR3 is CASSLRQGDGYTF. The CDR3 nucleotides read TGCGCCAGCAGCTTGAGACAGGGGGATGGCTACACCTTC.

This clone was seen only a few times. The CDR3 sequence: CASSYRQIWNTEAFF. The CDR3, as DNA: TGTGCCAGCAGTTACCGACAGATTTGGAACACTGAAGCTTTCTTT. This sequence joins TRBV6-5 and TRBJ1-1; D perhaps matches TRBD1 (5 bases). This CDR3 contains 15 residues. Germline CDR1 is MNHEY and CDR2 is SVGAGI. Between the trimmed V and J ends, which lost 2 bases and 1 base, there was a span of 11 bases.

The chain is built from TRBV28 and TRBJ1-1, with D perhaps matching TRBD1 (6 bases). Trimming took off 10 bases at V and 6 bases at J, with 24 bases between the two ends. The CDR3 runs to 15 residues. Germline CDR1 and CDR2: MDHEN and SYDVKM. As DNA, the CDR3 is TGTGCCACCACCCGCCCCGGGACAAAATATGCTGAAGCTTTCTTT. Its protein is CATTRPGTKYAEAFF.

In DNA, the CDR3 is TGTGCCAGCAGAACCCAACGGGACAGGGCCAATGAGCAGTTCTTC. Its protein product is CASRTQRDRANEQFF. The gene calls are TRBV11-2 and TRBJ2-1; 9 nucleotides match TRBD1. Germline assignment: CDR1 SGHAT and CDR2 FQNNGV. Losses at the gene ends were 6 bases for V and 6 bases for J; bases not matched to a gene: 9. CDR3 length equals 15 residues.

Note on this clone: Within the sample, other DNA sequences also encode this same CDR3. The chain employs TRBV28 and TRBJ1-5; 8 nucleotides agree with TRBD1. The CDR3 is made up of 14 amino acids. V shed 6 bases and J 6 bases; nucleotides not matched to a gene: 7. Germline-derived CDR1 and CDR2 are MDHEN and SYDVKM. The CDR3 spells CASRAGQGGQPQHF. The DNA of the CDR3 is TGTGCCAGCAGGGCAGGACAGGGTGGTCAGCCCCAGCATTTT.

CDR3 sequence: CASSSGGSEKLFF. As DNA, the CDR3 is TGTGCCAGCAGCTCAGGGGGAAGTGAAAAACTGTTTTTT. J is TRBJ1-4 and V is TRBV6-5, with TRBD1 matching over 7 bases. The V and J ends lost 6 bases and 7 bases, in that order; junction bases with no gene match: 5. Germline V lookup: CDR1 MNHEY, CDR2 SVGAGI. The CDR3 consists of 13 residues.

The chain couples TRBV7-9 to TRBJ2-2, with 7 positions matching TRBD1. Germline CDR1 and CDR2: SEHNR and FQNEAQ (reference sequence). The CDR3 loop spans 15 amino acids. Trimming took 3 bases from V and 5 from J; bases not matched to a gene: 6. The CDR3 sequence is CASSFGRTGTGELFF. Written as DNA, the CDR3 is TGTGCCAGCAGCTTCGGTCGGACAGGAACCGGGGAGCTGTTTTTT.

The CDR3 protein is CASGTANTEAFF. CDR3 DNA: TGCGCCAGCGGGACAGCGAACACTGAAGCTTTCTTT. The V gene is TRBV5-1, the J gene TRBJ1-1; 7 bases fit TRBD1. The CDR3 runs 12 residues. Germline V CDR1 and CDR2: SGHRS, YFSETQ. V shed 7 bases, J shed 1 base, and the junction held 1 base outside the gene matches. The full variable domain, in which reference TRBV5-1 and TRBJ1-1 provide the parts outside the CDR3, is KAGVTQTPRYLIKTRGQQVTLSCSPISGHRSVSWYQQTPGQGLQFLFEYFSETQRNKGNFPGRFSGRQFSNSRSEMNVSTLELGDSALYLCASGTANTEAFFGQGTRLTVV.

A few counts support this clone. V and J are TRBV5-1 and TRBJ2-2; 10 bases are shared with TRBD1. Germline CDR1 SGHRS, CDR2 YFSETQ. Trimming removed 4 bases from V and 6 bases from J; junction bases left unmatched: 6. The CDR3 sequence is 15 residues long. For the CDR3, the DNA is TGCGCCAGCAGCAGACGACAGGGGGCGTCCGGGGAGCTGTTTTTT. Amino acid sequence: CASSRRQGASGELFF.

The chain recombines TRBV5-1 with TRBJ1-1; 9 bases are a match to TRBD1. The CDR3 contains 15 residues. Germline V lookup: CDR1 SGHRS, CDR2 YFSETQ. J gave up 5 bases and V 4 bases, and 9 bases lay outside the gene matches. The CDR3 here is CASSPNTGGGTEAFF. Here the CDR3 DNA reads TGCGCCAGCAGCCCTAATACAGGGGGCGGAACTGAAGCTTTCTTT.

The chain carries TRBV12-3 or TRBV12-4 and TRBJ1-2; D may be TRBD1 (6 bases). The CDR3 covers 13 residues. V shed 5 bases and J shed 4 bases, with 11 bases lying between them. CDR3 DNA: TGTGCCAGCAGTCCCGACAGGATCTATGGCTACACCTTC. Translating it yields CASSPDRIYGYTF.

The chain employs TRBV27 and TRBJ1-2; 7 bases line up with TRBD1. With 5 bases clipped from V and 8 bases from J, the junction kept 8 bases outside the gene matches. Germline V gene lookup returns CDR1 MNHEY and CDR2 SMNVEV (reference sequence). CDR3 length equals 13 residues. The CDR3 nucleotides are TGTGCCAGCAGTCAAGACAGGGCGGGAGGCTACACCTTC. This translates into CASSQDRAGGYTF.

The chain carries TRBV11-2 and TRBJ2-7, with D maybe TRBD2 (7 bases). V lost 2 bases, J lost 0 bases, and 20 bases lay in between. Germline V gives CDR1 SGHAT, CDR2 FQNNGV. This CDR3 has 18 residues. The CDR3 protein is CASSLFLGGGASSYEQYF. The CDR3 DNA is TGTGCCAGCAGCTTATTCTTGGGTGGGGGGGCATCCTCCTACGAGCAGTACTTC.

The chain uses TRBV1 and TRBJ2-2; TRBD1, the table's D call, lacks a check against the DNA. TRBV1 is assigned pseudogene status. The CDR3 covers 16 residues. CDR3 sequence reads: CTSSQEADRLTGELFF. In nucleotides, the CDR3 is TGCACCAGCAGCCAAGAGGCGGACAGACTCACCGGGGAGCTGTTTTTT.

The chain is built from TRBV2 and TRBJ1-3, with D maybe TRBD1 (6 bases). The CDR3 extends over 13 amino acids. Germline V gives CDR1 SNHLY, CDR2 FYNNEI. Trimming cost V 8 bases and J 2 bases, with 10 bases left between them. The CDR3: CASGAGAGNTIYF. The DNA of the CDR3 is TGTGCCAGCGGCGCAGGGGCTGGAAACACCATATATTTT. Drawing the rest from reference TRBV2 and TRBJ1-3, the complete variable domain is EPEVTQTPSHQVTQMGQEVILRCVPISNHLYFYWYRQILGQKVEFLVSFYNNEISEKSEIFDDQFSVERPDGSNFTLKIRSTKLEDSAMYFCASGAGAGNTIYFGEGSWLTVV.

CDR3 sequence reads: CASSLGGGIPYNEQFF. CDR3 DNA: TGTGCCAGCAGTTTGGGAGGAGGGATCCCCTACAATGAGCAGTTCTTC. J is TRBJ2-1 and V is TRBV27; D possibly corresponds to TRBD2 (6 bases). CDR3 length equals 16 residues. Between the trimmed V and J ends, which lost 3 bases and 2 bases, there was a span of 14 bases. Germline CDR1 reads MNHEY; CDR2 reads SMNVEV (reference sequence).

This chain connects TRBV5-4 to TRBJ1-5; maybe TRBD1 (5 bases). With 0 bases removed from V and 6 bases from J, the gap between germline ends came to 7 bases. The CDR3 contains 13 residues. The V gene's germline CDR1 is SGHNT and CDR2 YYREEE (reference sequence). The CDR3 sequence is CASSLGGVQPQHF. The CDR3 nucleotides read TGTGCCAGCAGCTTGGGGGGGGTTCAGCCCCAGCATTTT. The full variable domain, its missing parts supplied by reference TRBV5-4 and TRBJ1-5, is ETGVTQSPTHLIKTRGQQVTLRCSSQSGHNTVSWYQQALGQGPQFIFQYYREEENGRGNFPPRFSGLQFPNYSSELNVNALELDDSALYLCASSLGGVQPQHFGDGTRLSIL.

This sequence joins TRBV25-1 and TRBJ1-2; 8 bases match TRBD1. Germline V gives CDR1 MGHDK, CDR2 SYGVNS. CDR3 size: 14 residues. After removal of 3 bases from V and 5 bases from J, the junction contained 5 bases not matched to a gene. The CDR3 region is CASSDITGGYGYTF. The CDR3 DNA follows: TGTGCCAGCAGTGACATTACAGGGGGGTATGGCTACACCTTC.

This rearrangement joins TRBV28 to TRBJ1-5; 12 bases line up with TRBD1. The V gene's germline CDR1 is MDHEN and CDR2 SYDVKM. This CDR3 region has 15 residues. V shed 6 bases, J shed 11 bases, and the junction held 11 bases outside the gene matches. CDR3 sequence reads: CASSSGQGARGAQHF. DNA for the CDR3: TGTGCCAGCAGCTCGGGACAGGGGGCCCGCGGGGCCCAGCATTTT.

V usage is TRBV2 and J usage is TRBJ1-5; no firm D call. Trimming took 7 bases from V and 4 from J, leaving 14 bases between them. Germline V gene data show CDR1 as SNHLY and CDR2 as FYNNEI. The CDR3 spans 14 residues. The CDR3 region has the DNA TGTGCCAGCAATTATGGAGGGATTAATCAGCCCCAGCATTTT. Amino acid sequence: CASNYGGINQPQHF. Drawing the rest from reference TRBV2 and TRBJ1-5, the complete variable domain is EPEVTQTPSHQVTQMGQEVILRCVPISNHLYFYWYRQILGQKVEFLVSFYNNEISEKSEIFDDQFSVERPDGSNFTLKIRSTKLEDSAMYFCASNYGGINQPQHFGDGTRLSIL.

This clone has just one count. The genes are TRBV27 and TRBJ2-5; 9 bases map to TRBD1. The CDR3 is 16 residues long. J was trimmed by 5 bases and V by 5 bases; bases with no gene match: 12. Germline CDR1 reads MNHEY; CDR2 reads SMNVEV (reference sequence). Here the CDR3 reads CASSDPGQGGAETQYF. CDR3 in DNA: TGTGCCAGCAGTGACCCGGGACAGGGAGGCGCGGAGACCCAGTACTTC.

The rearrangement links TRBV11-2 to TRBJ1-4; D unresolved. Trimming cost V 3 bases and J 8 bases, with 19 bases left between them. This CDR3 comprises 16 residues. Germline CDR1 SGHAT, CDR2 FQNNGV. The CDR3 sequence: CASSFVGGKASEKLFF. The CDR3 DNA reads as TGTGCCAGCAGCTTCGTGGGAGGGAAAGCGTCGGAAAAACTGTTTTTT.

For this clone: Germline and junction disagree at one end, which may indicate a read error. The chain couples TRBV19 to TRBJ1-4, with 8 bases identical to TRBD1. Per the germline V gene, CDR1 is LNHDA and CDR2 is SQIVND (reference sequence). The CDR3 covers 15 residues. CDR3 DNA: TGTGCCAGTAGTCTAGACAGGGGTGGAAATGAAAAACTGTTTTTT. It is translated as CASSLDRGGNEKLFF. The whole variable domain, filled in from reference TRBV19 and TRBJ1-4, reads DGGITQSPKYLFRKEGQNVTLSCEQNLNHDAMYWYRQDPGQGLRLIYYSQIVNDFQKGDIAEGYSVSREKKESFPLTVTSAQKNPTAFYLCASSLDRGGNEKLFFGSGTQLSVL.

The rearrangement links TRBV3-1 (or the pseudogene TRBV3-2) to TRBJ2-5, with TRBD2 matching over 11 bases. In germline, CDR1 is LGHDT, CDR2 YNNKEL (reference sequence). The CDR3 is 15 amino acids. With 6 bases clipped from V and 2 bases from J, the junction kept 5 bases outside the gene matches. CDR3 in amino acids: CASRLAGEGQETQYF. CDR3 nucleotide sequence: TGTGCCAGCAGACTAGCGGGAGAGGGTCAAGAGACCCAGTACTTC.

The chain employs TRBV18 and TRBJ1-4; 9 nucleotides line up with TRBD1. CDR3 length: 13 amino acids. Germline assignment: CDR1 KGHSH and CDR2 LQKENI. V was pared by 6 bases and J by 8 bases, with 4 bases of the junction left unmatched. The CDR3 DNA is TGTGCCAGCTCGGACAGGGGTGGAGAAAAACTGTTTTTT. Protein: CASSDRGGEKLFF. Full variable domain (rest looked up from reference TRBV18 and TRBJ1-4): NAGVMQNPRHLVRRRGQEARLRCSPMKGHSHVYWYRQLPEEGLKFMVYLQKENIIDESGMPKERFSAEFPKEGPSILRIQQVVRGDSAAYFCASSDRGGEKLFFGSGTQLSVL.

The chain links TRBV28 to TRBJ2-3; 14 bases match TRBD2. V trimming: 0 bases; J trimming: 4 bases; junction bases outside the gene matches: 0. This CDR3 has 16 amino acids. Germline CDR1 is MDHEN and CDR2 is SYDVKM. The CDR3 nucleotides read TGTGCCAGCAGTTTATGGACTAGCGGGGGGGCAGATACGCAGTATTTT. It codes for CASSLWTSGGADTQYF. The full variable domain, rest sourced from reference TRBV28 and TRBJ2-3, is DVKVTQSSRYLVKRTGEKVFLECVQDMDHENMFWYRQDPGLGLRLIYFSYDVKMKEKGDIPEGYSVSREKKERFSLILESASTNQTSMYLCASSLWTSGGADTQYFGPGTRLTVL.

This sequence joins TRBV7-2 and TRBJ1-1, with D possibly being TRBD1 (5 bases). The CDR3 has 15 amino acids. The V end was cut by 2 bases, the J end by 5 bases, with 15 bases between. Germline V CDR1 and CDR2: SGHTA, FQGNSA. DNA for the CDR3: TGTGCCAGCAGCTTAACCGGAGGGGTAGGTACTGAAGCTTTCTTT. Amino acid sequence: CASSLTGGVGTEAFF. The variable domain in full, completed from reference TRBV7-2 and TRBJ1-1, reads GAGVSQSPSNKVTEKGKDVELRCDPISGHTALYWYRQSLGQGLEFLIYFQGNSAPDKSGLPSDRFSAERTGGSVSTLTIQRTQQEDSAVYLCASSLTGGVGTEAFFGQGTRLTVV.